One sample yielded the 31 T cell receptor beta chains listed below, sequenced in a study of blood T cell repertoires in COVID-19 (dated by TCRdb to about 2020). The receptor library was made with the immunoSEQ multiplex PCR assay. Drawn from immuneACCESS, this table holds only the in-frame rearrangements with V and J called that TCRdb kept. Clones are partly lost; checked studies trace under half to an unresolved V gene and leave the rest unexplained. Counted in this sample were 20,000 to 25,000 clones; around 86% of them appeared once. Jointly, the top ten make up around 28% of the sample. The sample consisted of peripheral blood. The receptors come from a woman in her 70s with active COVID-19.

V usage is TRBV2 and J usage is TRBJ2-3, with a weak D call TRBD1 (6 bases). Germline assignment: CDR1 SNHLY and CDR2 FYNNEI. CDR3 size: 17 residues. The V gene lost 2 bases and the J gene lost 2 bases, with 17 bases spanning the gap. CDR3: CASSEQGLGGFTDTQYF. Written as DNA, the CDR3 is TGTGCCAGCAGTGAACAGGGGCTCGGTGGGTTCACAGATACGCAGTATTTT.

The J gene is TRBJ1-1, the V gene TRBV20-1; D gene ambiguous. Germline V gene sequence: CDR1 DFQATT, CDR2 SNEGSKA (reference sequence). V lost 6 bases and J 3 bases, leaving 8 bases between the germline ends. The CDR3 extends over 11 amino acids. The DNA for the CDR3 is TGCAGTGCCCCCGGGGACACTGAAGCTTTCTTT. Protein sequence: CSAPGDTEAFF.

CDR3 bases: TGTGCCACTGACGGACAGTCCTACGAGCAGTACTTC. Protein: CATDGQSYEQYF. The chain couples TRBV24-1 to TRBJ2-7; D is perhaps TRBD1 (6 bases). There are 12 residues in the CDR3. The V end lost 10 bases, the J end lost 1 base, and 10 bases lay between the germline ends. Per germline, CDR1 KGHDR and CDR2 SFDVKD.

The chain has TRBV7-2 and TRBJ2-3; TRBD2 agrees at 10 bases. CDR1 and CDR2 from the germline V gene are SGHTA and FQGNSA. V was pared by 4 bases and J by 2 bases, with 6 bases of the junction left unmatched. The CDR3 runs to 16 residues. The CDR3 bases are TGTGCCAGCAGCTCCCTCCTAGCGGGGGACACAGATACGCAGTATTTT. It encodes CASSSLLAGDTDTQYF. Full variable domain (remainder filled in from reference TRBV7-2 and TRBJ2-3): GAGVSQSPSNKVTEKGKDVELRCDPISGHTALYWYRQSLGQGLEFLIYFQGNSAPDKSGLPSDRFSAERTGGSVSTLTIQRTQQEDSAVYLCASSSLLAGDTDTQYFGPGTRLTVL.

The J gene is TRBJ2-5, the V gene TRBV6-1; TRBD2 might be the D (5 bases). The CDR3 loop spans 13 amino acids. The V and J ends lost 2 bases and 4 bases respectively, with 8 bases between them. Germline lookup yields CDR1 MNHNS and CDR2 SASEGT. In DNA, the CDR3 is TGTGCCAGCAGTGAATCTGGGAGAGAGACCCAGTACTTC. It translates to CASSESGRETQYF.

The rearrangement joins TRBV4-1 to TRBJ2-5, with 11 bases identical to TRBD1. This CDR3 region has 16 residues. The germline gives CDR1 MGHRA, CDR2 YSYEKL. J gave up 5 bases and V 2 bases, and 7 bases lay outside the gene matches. Written as DNA, the CDR3 is TGCGCCAGCAGCCAACCCTGGACAGGGGGCAGGGAGACCCAGTACTTC. Its protein product is CASSQPWTGGRETQYF.

This clone showed up just a few times. The chain is built from TRBV18 and TRBJ2-7; tentatively, D is TRBD2 (6 bases). Trimming left V 3 bases short and J 0 bases short, with 18 bases between. CDR1 KGHSH and CDR2 LQKENI come from the germline V gene. The CDR3 totals 17 residues. CDR3 DNA sequence: TGTGCCAGCTCACCGCTCGGAGGGCGGAAGAGCTCCTACGAGCAGTACTTC. Translation gives CASSPLGGRKSSYEQYF.

The gene calls are TRBV6-5 and TRBJ2-2; 10 nucleotides match TRBD1. The length of the CDR3 is 15 residues. V lost 6 bases and J lost 5; bases outside the gene matches: 6. CDR1 and CDR2 from the germline V gene are MNHEY and SVGAGI. Here the CDR3 reads CASRGDRGATGELFF. The CDR3 DNA is TGTGCCAGCAGGGGGGACAGGGGAGCAACCGGGGAGCTGTTTTTT.

The J gene is TRBJ2-7, the V gene TRBV27; perhaps TRBD1 as D (5 bases). V was pared by 4 bases and J by 6 bases, with 13 bases between. Germline CDR1 reads MNHEY; CDR2 reads SMNVEV (reference sequence). This CDR3 comprises 13 residues. DNA of the CDR3: TGTGCCAGCAGTTACTCCGTGGGGCTCGAGCAGTACTTC. This encodes CASSYSVGLEQYF.

CDR3 nucleotides: TGTGCCAGCAGGTCGGGCGGACTAAACTATGGCTACACCTTC. It codes for CASRSGGLNYGYTF. The J gene is TRBJ1-2, the V gene TRBV5-4, with D uncertain. V was shortened by 5 bases and J by 2 bases, with 13 bases between the two germline ends. This CDR3 has 14 residues. Germline V gene sequence: CDR1 SGHNT, CDR2 YYREEE (reference sequence).

The chain links TRBV3-1 (or the pseudogene TRBV3-2) to TRBJ2-7; D is possibly TRBD2 (5 bases). Germline loops: CDR1 LGHDT, CDR2 YNNKEL (reference sequence). Deletions cut 0 bases from V and 2 bases from J, with 14 bases between. The CDR3 has 16 residues. CDR3 DNA sequence: TGTGCCAGCAGCCAAGATATGAGGGCCCGGACCTACGAGCAGTACTTC. Amino acids: CASSQDMRARTYEQYF.

This chain joins TRBV7-8 and TRBJ1-5; possibly TRBD1 for D (5 bases). The CDR3 covers 16 residues. Germline CDR1 reads SGHVS; CDR2 reads FQNEAQ. The ends were cut back, 3 bases at V and 4 bases at J, with 16 bases in the middle. The CDR3 DNA follows: TGTGCCAGCAGCTTTACCCCGGGGGTTGAGAATCAGCCCCAGCATTTT. It encodes CASSFTPGVENQPQHF.

The chain links TRBV5-1 to TRBJ1-2, with a weak D call TRBD1 (5 bases). The germline V gene has CDR1 SGHRS and CDR2 YFSETQ. This CDR3 contains 14 residues. The V end lost 3 bases, the J end lost 3 bases, and 12 bases lay between the germline ends. The CDR3 loop is CASSSAAGYYGYTF. The CDR3 region has the DNA TGCGCCAGCAGCTCCGCCGCAGGGTACTATGGCTACACCTTC. Based on the CDR3 plus reference TRBV5-1 and TRBJ1-2, the full variable domain is KAGVTQTPRYLIKTRGQQVTLSCSPISGHRSVSWYQQTPGQGLQFLFEYFSETQRNKGNFPGRFSGRQFSNSRSEMNVSTLELGDSALYLCASSSAAGYYGYTFGSGTRLTVV.

CDR3 DNA: TGTGCCAGCAGTGAAGGTCTAGCGGGGGAGGGACGGACGCAGTATTTT. As protein: CASSEGLAGEGRTQYF. The chain carries TRBV2 and TRBJ2-3, with 10 positions matching TRBD2. With 1 base clipped from V and 9 bases from J, the junction kept 10 bases outside the gene matches. Per the germline V gene, CDR1 is SNHLY and CDR2 is FYNNEI. This CDR3 has 16 amino acids.

This sequence joins TRBV5-1 and TRBJ2-2, with D possibly TRBD1 on 5 matching bases. The germline V and J ends were trimmed by 4 bases and 3 bases, with 16 bases remaining between them. Germline V gene sequence: CDR1 SGHRS, CDR2 YFSETQ. The CDR3 runs 16 residues. CDR3 DNA sequence: TGCGCCAGCAGCGTAGACAGTTCCCCGGACACCGGGGAGCTGTTTTTT. This gives the protein CASSVDSSPDTGELFF.

This rearrangement joins TRBV12-3 or TRBV12-4 to TRBJ2-3; D uncertain. Deletions cut 5 bases from V and 8 bases from J, with 11 bases between. The CDR3 contains 12 residues. The CDR3 loop reads CASSVAPRTQYF. DNA for the CDR3: TGTGCCAGCAGTGTGGCCCCCCGTACGCAGTATTTT.

In DNA, the CDR3 is TGTGCCAGCAGCTTAGGGAGGTGGGGAGGTAACTATGGCTACACCTTC. Its protein product is CASSLGRWGGNYGYTF. The V gene is TRBV7-8, the J gene TRBJ1-2; D is undetermined. Germline V CDR1 and CDR2: SGHVS, FQNEAQ. This CDR3 spans 16 amino acids. V was clipped by 1 base and J by 1 base, with 13 bases between them.

This CDR3 is CASSPWVGDRRGTEAFF. Here the CDR3 DNA reads TGTGCCAGCAGCCCTTGGGTGGGGGACAGAAGGGGCACTGAAGCTTTCTTT. V usage is TRBV5-4 and J usage is TRBJ1-1; TRBD1 matches 7 bases. The ends lost 4 bases at V and 4 bases at J; junction bases unmatched: 16. The germline V gene has CDR1 SGHNT and CDR2 YYREEE (reference sequence). The CDR3 covers 17 residues.

The chain recombines TRBV5-6 with TRBJ1-6; 7 bases agree with TRBD1. The CDR3 extends over 14 amino acids. Per germline, CDR1 SGHDT and CDR2 YYEEEE. Germline trimming cut 5 bases from V and 10 bases from J; bases unmatched to any gene: 9. The CDR3 bases are TGTGCCAGCAGAGATCGACAGGGTGGCTCACCCCTCCACTTT. Translated: CASRDRQGGSPLHF.

This clone was counted once. The chain joins TRBV30 to TRBJ2-2, with 10 positions matching TRBD1. Germline V lookup: CDR1 GTSNPN, CDR2 SVGIG (reference sequence). The CDR3 length is 15 residues. The V gene end was trimmed by 3 bases and the J gene end by 7 bases; junction bases not matched to a gene: 8. The CDR3, as DNA: TGTGCCTGGAGGCCTCGACAGGGGGCGGTCGGGGAGCTGTTTTTT. This translates into CAWRPRQGAVGELFF.

This clone was detected a few times. The chain employs TRBV4-1 and TRBJ2-6; 7 nucleotides match TRBD2. J lost 1 base, V lost 0 bases, and 3 bases had no gene match. CDR1 and CDR2 from the germline V gene are MGHRA and YSYEKL. The CDR3 totals 17 residues. This chain's CDR3 is CASSQEAGSSGANVLTF. The CDR3 nucleotides read TGCGCCAGCAGCCAAGAAGCGGGAAGTTCTGGGGCCAACGTCCTGACTTTC.

The chain joins TRBV5-1 to TRBJ2-7, with TRBD1 matching 11 bases. Trimming removed 3 bases from V and 7 bases from J; junction bases left unmatched: 6. The CDR3 is 14 amino acids. Per the germline V gene, CDR1 is SGHRS and CDR2 is YFSETQ. Written as DNA, the CDR3 is TGCGCCAGCAGCTCCCCGGGACAGGGGGGTGAGCAGTACTTC. This gives the protein CASSSPGQGGEQYF.

The CDR3 protein is CASSITSTGGLYEQYF. As DNA, the CDR3 is TGTGCCAGTAGTATCACCTCAACAGGGGGCCTTTACGAGCAGTACTTC. The genes are TRBV19 and TRBJ2-7; 9 bases fit TRBD1. The CDR3 is made up of 16 amino acids. Germline CDR1 LNHDA, CDR2 SQIVND (reference sequence). V trimming: 3 bases; J trimming: 4 bases; junction bases outside the gene matches: 10.

V gene TRBV5-1 combines with J gene TRBJ1-1, with no clear D. The germline CDR1 and CDR2 sequences are SGHRS and YFSETQ. Trimming pared 0 bases from V and 4 bases from J, leaving 7 bases between. CDR3 size: 13 residues. As DNA, the CDR3 is TGCGCCAGCAGCTTGGAAGAGAGCACTGAAGCTTTCTTT. This gives the protein CASSLEESTEAFF. The full variable domain, in which reference TRBV5-1 and TRBJ1-1 provide the parts outside the CDR3, is KAGVTQTPRYLIKTRGQQVTLSCSPISGHRSVSWYQQTPGQGLQFLFEYFSETQRNKGNFPGRFSGRQFSNSRSEMNVSTLELGDSALYLCASSLEESTEAFFGQGTRLTVV.

J is TRBJ2-3 and V is TRBV19, with D unclear. Trimming took 6 bases from V and 0 from J, leaving 10 bases between them. Looked up from germline, CDR1 is LNHDA and CDR2 is SQIVND (reference sequence). The CDR3 is made up of 14 amino acids. Written as DNA, the CDR3 is TGTGCCAGTAGAGTTCAAACTAGCACAGATACGCAGTATTTT. This translates into CASRVQTSTDTQYF.

The chain recombines TRBV6-5 with TRBJ2-2; 8 bases align to TRBD1. The CDR3 spans 13 residues. Germline-derived CDR1 and CDR2 are MNHEY and SVGAGI. The junction had 4 bases not matched to a gene; V was cut back by 7 bases and J by 6 bases. CDR3 loop: CASNAQGAGELFF. The CDR3 region has the DNA TGTGCCAGCAACGCACAGGGGGCCGGGGAGCTGTTTTTT.

The chain recombines TRBV5-1 with TRBJ2-7; 8 bases fit TRBD1. Germline V gene lookup returns CDR1 SGHRS and CDR2 YFSETQ. The CDR3 consists of 15 residues. V lost 2 bases, J lost 3 bases, and 7 bases stayed unmatched. Here the CDR3 reads CASSLSGTGFYEQYF. The CDR3 nucleotides read TGCGCCAGCAGCTTATCCGGGACAGGTTTCTACGAGCAGTACTTC.

V gene TRBV25-1 combines with J gene TRBJ1-6, with 9 bases aligning to TRBD1. The CDR3 consists of 17 residues. Per the germline V gene, CDR1 is MGHDK and CDR2 is SYGVNS. V was pared by 4 bases and J by 7 bases, with 11 bases of the junction left unmatched. The CDR3 reads CASSGRTGGDWNSPLHF. The CDR3 DNA sequence: TGTGCCAGCAGTGGCCGAACAGGGGGCGATTGGAATTCACCCCTCCACTTT.

This chain uses TRBV25-1 with TRBJ1-6; tentative D call: TRBD1 (5 bases). Germline V gene sequence: CDR1 MGHDK, CDR2 SYGVNS. The CDR3 consists of 16 residues. V shed 11 bases and J shed 2 bases, with 19 bases lying between them. CDR3: CAQRGEELAYNSPLHF. The CDR3 DNA follows: TGTGCCCAGAGAGGGGAGGAGTTAGCCTATAATTCACCCCTCCACTTT. Together with reference TRBV25-1 and TRBJ1-6, the CDR3 gives the full variable domain: EADIYQTPRYLVIGTGKKITLECSQTMGHDKMYWYQQDPGMELHLIHYSYGVNSTEKGDLSSESTVSRIRTEHFPLTLESARPSHTSQYLCAQRGEELAYNSPLHFGNGTRLTVT.

This chain joins TRBV19 and TRBJ2-2; D is possibly TRBD2 (5 bases). The CDR3 totals 14 residues. V shed 0 bases and J shed 5 bases, with 7 bases lying between them. Germline V gene sequence: CDR1 LNHDA, CDR2 SQIVND (reference sequence). CDR3 residues: CASSIDGVTGELFF. CDR3 sequence (DNA): TGTGCCAGTAGTATAGACGGGGTGACCGGGGAGCTGTTTTTT.

J is TRBJ2-1 and V is TRBV5-4; 12 nucleotides match TRBD2. The CDR3 has 17 amino acids. Germline V lookup: CDR1 SGHNT, CDR2 YYREEE (reference sequence). V gave up 0 bases and J gave up 7 bases; unmatched junction bases: 8. CDR3 residues: CASSLGLAGGSGNEQFF. CDR3 nucleotide sequence: TGTGCCAGCAGCTTGGGTCTAGCGGGGGGGTCAGGGAATGAGCAGTTCTTC.